There are a few counts of the clone carrying this T cell receptor (beta chain). Its cognate antigen is unknown. This sample is part of a study of Graves' ophthalmopathy and Graves' hyperthyroidism. Background on the study: Peripheral blood was gathered at the point of initial diagnosis, before any treatment started. Study outcomes and limitations: Most expanded clonotypes from thyroid (those above 0.001 frequency) were also found in blood.

The V and J ends lost 5 bases and 8 bases, in that order; junction bases with no gene match: 6. Germline V gene data show CDR1 as MNHNS and CDR2 as SASEGT. The CDR3 is made up of 14 amino acids. Amplification of TCR beta CDR3 regions used RNA transcripts. HTBI primers served in a first-round RT-PCR, which a second-round multiplex PCR followed. TCRdb re-called the multiplex PCR reads with MiXCR, one entry per CDR3 protein. The table has roughly 500,000 distinct CDR3 sequences, roughly an eighth seen once. Sequenced input: blood. This receptor was identified in a woman in her thirties with Graves' ophthalmopathy. The V and J genes are TRBV6-1 and TRBJ2-2; 9 nucleotides line up with TRBD2. The CDR3 bases are TGTGCCAGCAGTCTTCCGGGACTAGCTGGGGAGCTGTTTTTT. Its protein is CASSLPGLAGELFF.